This T cell receptor beta chain appears in the sequencing data of a study of T cell repertoires in cytomegalovirus infection. The wider study: Public signatures in TCR beta pointed to CMV infection and matching HLA type.

TCRdb redid the calling of the reads with MiXCR, one entry per CDR3 protein. Of approximately 700,000 distinct CDR3 sequences detected, about a third appear once; the ten largest clones hold around 2.6%. Study-wide findings and caveats: Ex vivo responses were dominated by HLA-C-restricted CMV-specific TCR beta clonotypes. Cumulative public TCR beta family frequency identified CMV carriers with the relevant HLA.

Of note for this clonotype: Its target is unknown.

CDR3 size: 14 residues. The V gene's germline CDR1 is KGHDR and CDR2 SFDVKD. The ends were cut back, 7 bases at V and 3 bases at J, with 11 bases in the middle. The specimen sequenced was PBMCs. The source is a human donor in good health (CMV status not recorded). Some clones in this sample may be carry-over from other donors' samples. The rearrangement joins TRBV24-1 to TRBJ2-2; possible D gene TRBD1, 6 bases. This chain's CDR3 is CATSPSGDTGELFF. CDR3 nucleotides: TGTGCCACCAGCCCCTCAGGGGACACCGGGGAGCTGTTTTTT.